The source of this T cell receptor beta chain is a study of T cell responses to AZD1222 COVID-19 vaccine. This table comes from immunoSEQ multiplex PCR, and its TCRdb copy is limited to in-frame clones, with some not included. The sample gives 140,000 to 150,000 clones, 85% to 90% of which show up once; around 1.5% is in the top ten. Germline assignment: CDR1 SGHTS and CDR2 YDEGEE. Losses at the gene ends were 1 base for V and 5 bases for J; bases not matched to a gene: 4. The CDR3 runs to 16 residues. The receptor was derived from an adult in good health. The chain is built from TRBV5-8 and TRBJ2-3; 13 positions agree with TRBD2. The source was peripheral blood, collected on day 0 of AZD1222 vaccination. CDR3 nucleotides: TGTGCCAGCAGCTTGCGACTAGCGGGGGGTGGAGATACGCAGTATTTT. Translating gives CASSLRLAGGGDTQYF.